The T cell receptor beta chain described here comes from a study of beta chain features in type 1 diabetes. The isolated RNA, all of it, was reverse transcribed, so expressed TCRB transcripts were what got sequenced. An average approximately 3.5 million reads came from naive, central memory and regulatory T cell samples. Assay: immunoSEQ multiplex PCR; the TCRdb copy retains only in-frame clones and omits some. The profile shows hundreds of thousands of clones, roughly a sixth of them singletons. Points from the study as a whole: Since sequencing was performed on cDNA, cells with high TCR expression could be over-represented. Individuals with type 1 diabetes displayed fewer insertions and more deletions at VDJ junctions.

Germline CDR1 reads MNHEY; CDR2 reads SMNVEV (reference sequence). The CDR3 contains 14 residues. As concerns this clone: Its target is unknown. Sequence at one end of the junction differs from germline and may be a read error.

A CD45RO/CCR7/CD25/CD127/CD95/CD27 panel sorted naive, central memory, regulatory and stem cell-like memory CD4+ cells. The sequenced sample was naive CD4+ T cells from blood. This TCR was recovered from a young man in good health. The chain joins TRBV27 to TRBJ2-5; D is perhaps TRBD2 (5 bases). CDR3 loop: CASSRLGWGESQYF. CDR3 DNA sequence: TGTGCCAGCAGCCGACTCGGGTGGGGAGAGTCCCAGTACTTC.